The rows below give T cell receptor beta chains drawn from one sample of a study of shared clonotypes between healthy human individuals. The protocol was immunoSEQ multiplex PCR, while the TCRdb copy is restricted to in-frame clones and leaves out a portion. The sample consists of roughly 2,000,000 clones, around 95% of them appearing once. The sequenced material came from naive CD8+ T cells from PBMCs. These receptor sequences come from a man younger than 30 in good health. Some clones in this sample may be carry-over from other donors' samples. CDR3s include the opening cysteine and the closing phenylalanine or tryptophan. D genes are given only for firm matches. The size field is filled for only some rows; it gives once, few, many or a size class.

CASSDTAPSRYNEQFF | TGTGCCAGCAGCGACACGGCCCCGAGCAGATACAATGAGCAGTTCTTC | . | TRBJ2-1 | . | TRBV2
CASSQGMRDGDTQYF | TGTGCCAGCAGCCAAGGTATGCGGGACGGAGATACGCAGTATTTT | . | TRBJ2-3 | . | TRBV4-2
CASSEDPPGLSYNEQFF | TGTGCCAGCAGTGAAGACCCTCCGGGGCTCTCCTACAATGAGCAGTTCTTC | once | TRBJ2-1 | . | TRBV6-1
CASSPYSGSSYEQYF | TGTGCCAGCAGTCCTTATAGCGGGAGCTCCTACGAGCAGTACTTC | . | TRBJ2-7 | TRBD2 | TRBV27
CASSLAGAGNQPQHF | TGTGCCAGCAGCTTAGCAGGGGCAGGGAATCAGCCCCAGCATTTT | . | TRBJ1-5 | . | TRBV7-9
CASSPHENTEAFF | TGTGCCAGTAGTCCACATGAGAACACTGAAGCTTTCTTT | . | TRBJ1-1 | . | TRBV19
CASSSEREGFYEQYF | TGTGCCAGCAGCTCCGAGCGGGAGGGCTTCTACGAGCAGTACTTC | . | TRBJ2-7 | TRBD2 | TRBV7-8
CASNVPGLAGGEQYF | TGCGCCAGCAACGTACCGGGACTAGCGGGAGGCGAGCAGTACTTC | . | TRBJ2-7 | TRBD2 | TRBV10-2
CASSLARGGTEAFF | TGCGCCAGCAGCTTGGCCAGGGGAGGCACTGAAGCTTTCTTT | . | TRBJ1-1 | . | TRBV5-1
CASSPTHPRVGHEQFF | TGTGCCAGCAGCCCGACCCATCCACGTGTGGGGCATGAGCAGTTCTTC | . | TRBJ2-1 | . | TRBV27
CASSPDRGGPYEQYF | TGTGCCAGCAGCCCGGACAGGGGAGGACCCTACGAGCAGTACTTC | . | TRBJ2-7 | TRBD1 | TRBV5-5
CASSGLIPDIQYF | TGCGCCAGCAGCGGACTCATTCCAGACATTCAGTACTTC | . | TRBJ2-4 | . | TRBV4-1
CASSDETAWGYTF | TGTGCCAGCAGCGATGAGACAGCCTGGGGCTACACCTTC | . | TRBJ1-2 | . | TRBV7-9
CASSQDWGTREKLFF | TGCGCCAGCAGTCAAGATTGGGGTACTCGGGAAAAACTGTTTTTT | . | TRBJ1-4 | . | TRBV4-3
CASSPHDQPQHF | TGTGCCAGCAGCCCCCACGATCAGCCCCAGCATTTT | . | TRBJ1-5 | . | TRBV5-8
CASRGEAINQPQHF | TGTGCCAGTAGAGGGGAGGCCATCAATCAGCCCCAGCATTTT | . | TRBJ1-5 | . | TRBV19
CATLARGGFGEQYF | TGTGCCACCCTCGCCCGGGGGGGGTTCGGCGAGCAGTACTTC | . | TRBJ2-7 | TRBD2 | TRBV27
CSAWTGASGEQFF | TGCAGCGCATGGACAGGGGCGTCTGGGGAGCAGTTCTTC | . | TRBJ2-1 | TRBD1 | TRBV29-1
CATSSSLGRYTDTQYF | TGTGCCACCAGCAGCTCCCTGGGACGGTACACAGATACGCAGTATTTT | . | TRBJ2-3 | . | TRBV15
CASSPGLGADTQYF | TGTGCCAGCAGCCCGGGACTAGGTGCAGATACGCAGTATTTT | . | TRBJ2-3 | TRBD2 | TRBV6-5
CSAEGQSYEQYF | TGCAGCGCCGAGGGGCAGTCCTACGAGCAGTACTTC | . | TRBJ2-7 | . | TRBV29-1
CASTEGGSPNTEAFF | TGTGCCAGCACGGAGGGGGGATCGCCGAACACTGAAGCTTTCTTT | . | TRBJ1-1 | . | TRBV6-6
CASSPRPVGDSWFYEQYF | TGTGCCAGCAGCCCCCGGCCAGTAGGGGACTCCTGGTTCTACGAGCAGTACTTC | . | TRBJ2-7 | . | TRBV7-2